Described below is a single T cell receptor beta chain sequence and its context. Antigen unknown. Produced via immunoSEQ multiplex PCR; TCRdb's table is partial and in-frame only. The data show 2 million to 2.5 million clones, 80% to 95% seen once. The germline CDR1 and CDR2 sequences are MDHEN and SYDVKM. The CDR3 is 15 amino acids. The V segment lost 4 bases and the J segment 4 bases; nucleotides outside the gene matches: 5. The record originates from a study of shared clonotypes between healthy human individuals. Negatively enriched CD4+ T cells were divided by CD45RA into naive and memory. Broader study findings: Memory subsets generally showed lower estimated richness than naive subsets. Generation probabilities were higher for clonotypes shared across all four sorted-subset donors than for unshared ones.

The TCR originated in a man aged 18-30 years in good health. Some clones in this sample may be carry-over from other donors' samples. This chain joins TRBV28 and TRBJ2-3; 10 bases map to TRBD2. Sequencing was performed on naive CD4+ T cells from PBMCs. Subset: CD45RA+ positively selected. CDR3 amino acids: CASSSLAGDADTQYF. CDR3 DNA sequence: TGTGCCAGCAGTTCCCTAGCGGGAGACGCAGATACGCAGTATTTT.